The source of this T cell receptor (beta chain) is a study of blood T cell repertoires in COVID-19. Study-wide background: In each case, the material was cDNA or gDNA derived from T cells, B-cell-depleted T cells, or PBMCs.

The CDR3 spans 11 residues. V dropped 4 bases and J dropped 13 bases, with 11 bases sitting between them. The germline V gene has CDR1 MNHEY and CDR2 SVGEGT. This clone came up many times. TCRdb's copy holds only in-frame clones and misses some; the assay was immunoSEQ multiplex PCR. The data hold tens of thousands of clones, with 65% to 80% observed a single time. Sample: peripheral blood. This receptor was identified in a human donor with active or convalescent COVID-19. The donor label of this sample is uncertain. The chain links TRBV6-2 or TRBV6-3 to TRBJ2-1, with D perhaps matching TRBD2 (6 bases). The CDR3 is CASSSGTPQFF. CDR3 DNA sequence: TGTGCCAGCAGTTCCGGGACTCCCCAGTTCTTC.